These T cell receptor beta chains were read from a single sample in a study of blood T cell repertoires in COVID-19. Data came from immunoSEQ multiplex PCR; TCRdb stores just in-frame clones and leaves some out. The sample has 110,000 to 150,000 clones; 84% are singletons. Sequencing input: PBMCs or T cells enriched from blood (not recorded which). The receptors here all came from a woman under 30 who had been exposed to COVID-19. CDR3s include the opening cysteine and the closing phenylalanine or tryptophan. A D gene is named only where the DNA matches it firmly. Size is omitted from some rows. Given values are once, few, many or a class for expanded clones.

V	D	J	size	DNA	CDR3
TRBV7-2	TRBD1	TRBJ1-5	.	TGTGCCAGCAGCACTAGGACAGGGGGCAATCAGCCCCAGCATTTT	CASSTRTGGNQPQHF
TRBV11-2	.	TRBJ2-7	once	TGTGCCAGCAGCTTAGAGGGTAGCCCGAACTACGAGCAGTACTTC	CASSLEGSPNYEQYF
TRBV5-1	.	TRBJ1-2	many	TGCGCCAGCAGCTTGGGAAAAACTTCTAACTATGGCTACACCTTC	CASSLGKTSNYGYTF
TRBV7-2	TRBD1	TRBJ2-5	.	TGTGCCAGCAGCCCGCGACAGGGGGCCTATGAGACCCAGTACTTC	CASSPRQGAYETQYF
TRBV24-1	TRBD1	TRBJ2-3	.	TGTGCCACCAGTGATCCTACAGGGGGCGTAGATACGCAGTATTTT	CATSDPTGGVDTQYF
TRBV27	.	TRBJ1-5	.	TGTGCCAGCAGTTTGCAGGGGTACAATCAGCCCCAGCATTTT	CASSLQGYNQPQHF
TRBV2	.	TRBJ2-3	.	TGTGCCAGCAGACTACGGGAAGGAATGGGATCGCAGTATTTT	CASRLREGMGSQYF
TRBV2	TRBD2	TRBJ2-7	.	TGTGCCAGCAGGAGGGCTAGCGGGAGAGAGGAGCAGTACTTC	CASRRASGREEQYF
TRBV10-3	.	TRBJ1-1	.	TGTGCCATCAGTATTAGGAACACTGAAGCTTTCTTT	CAISIRNTEAFF
TRBV29-1	.	TRBJ2-1	.	TGCAGCGTTGCCCAGGGGACGGCCAATGAGCAGTTCTTC	CSVAQGTANEQFF
TRBV6-5	.	TRBJ2-2	.	TGTGCCAGCAGCACTCAGGGTACGAACACCGGGGAGCTGTTTTTT	CASSTQGTNTGELFF
TRBV6-2/TRBV6-3	.	TRBJ2-2	once	TGTGCCAGCAGTTACTCCTCGTTCGGGGAGCTGTTTTTT	CASSYSSFGELFF
TRBV4-2	.	TRBJ1-1	.	TGTGCCAGCAGCAAAAATGGGACTGAGAATAGTGACACTGAAGCTTTCTTT	CASSKNGTENSDTEAFF
TRBV27	TRBD2	TRBJ2-2	.	TGTGCCAGCACCCGATTGGGACTAGCGGGAGGGATTAACACCGGGGAGCTGTTTTTT	CASTRLGLAGGINTGELFF
TRBV30	TRBD1	TRBJ1-6	.	TGTGCCTGGAGTGTACGGGGAGGGACAGGGAATTCACCCCTCCACTTT	CAWSVRGGTGNSPLHF
TRBV4-2	TRBD1	TRBJ2-5	.	TGTGCCAGCAGCCAAGAGGGGGGGACAGGGGGCCTGGAGACCCAGTACTTC	CASSQEGGTGGLETQYF
TRBV6-2/TRBV6-3	TRBD2	TRBJ2-7	.	TGTGCCAGCAGTTATTATATAGCGGGAGGGGGTGAGCAGTACTTC	CASSYYIAGGGEQYF
TRBV27	TRBD1	TRBJ2-7	.	TGTCCCAAACCACGAGTAGGGACAGGGATATACGAGCAGTACTTC	CPKPRVGTGIYEQYF
TRBV29-1	.	TRBJ2-5	.	TGCAGCGATGCTAGCGATTACCAAGAGACCCAGTACTTC	CSDASDYQETQYF
TRBV5-1	TRBD1	TRBJ2-7	.	TGCGCCAGCAGCTCCGGGACAGGGGGCCACGAGCAGTACTTC	CASSSGTGGHEQYF
TRBV7-2	.	TRBJ1-1	once	TGTGCCAGCAGGGCCTGGAGTACTGAAGCTTTCTTT	CASRAWSTEAFF
TRBV5-8	.	TRBJ2-7	.	TGTGCCAGCAGCTCGACGACACTCTCCTACGAGCAGTACTTC	CASSSTTLSYEQYF
TRBV19	TRBD1	TRBJ1-2	.	TGTGCCAGTAGTCCCTCGACAGGGTATGGCTACACCTTC	CASSPSTGYGYTF
TRBV27	.	TRBJ2-2	few	TGTGCCAGCCGTTGGGAGGTTAACACCGGGGAGCTGTTTTTT	CASRWEVNTGELFF
TRBV7-2	.	TRBJ1-1	.	TGTGCCAGCCAAGAGACTACTGCTGAAGCTTTCTTT	CASQETTAEAFF
TRBV5-6	.	TRBJ2-1	.	TGTGCCAGCAGCTTGGTTAGTATTGGTGAGCAGTTCTTC	CASSLVSIGEQFF
TRBV7-2	TRBD2	TRBJ2-5	.	TGTGCCAGCAGCTCGGATTCCGGGACTAGCTACCAAGAGACCCAGTACTTC	CASSSDSGTSYQETQYF
TRBV7-2	TRBD1	TRBJ2-7	.	TGTGCCAGCAGCTGGATAGGGGGACAGGGGGCCTACGAGCAGTACTTC	CASSWIGGQGAYEQYF
TRBV6-4	.	TRBJ2-7	.	TGTGCCAGCATAAGGGGGGGATACGAGCAGTACTTC	CASIRGGYEQYF
TRBV2	TRBD1	TRBJ2-5	few	TGTGCCAGCAGTGCGAGGGGGCGCATAACGGAGACCCAGTACTTC	CASSARGRITETQYF
TRBV11-3	TRBD2	TRBJ2-2	.	TGTGCCAGCAGCTTAGATCCTGGACTAGCGAGTCCCGGGGAGCTGTTTTTT	CASSLDPGLASPGELFF
TRBV9	TRBD2	TRBJ2-2	once	TGTGCCAGCAGCGTAGACCACGGGAGGGGAGCCGGGGAGCTGTTTTTT	CASSVDHGRGAGELFF
TRBV28	TRBD2	TRBJ2-5	once	TGTGCCAGCGGGCTAGCGGTACAAGAGACCCAGTACTTC	CASGLAVQETQYF
TRBV7-3	TRBD2	TRBJ2-7	.	TGTGCCAGCAGCTTATCTGGGACTAGCGGGAGCTACGAGCAGTACTTC	CASSLSGTSGSYEQYF
TRBV9	.	TRBJ2-3	once	TGTGCCAGCGCAAGCCCCCCGGAGGTTCAAAAGCAGTATTTT	CASASPPEVQKQYF
TRBV4-1	TRBD1	TRBJ2-7	.	TGCGCCAGCAGTCCACAGGGGGACGAGCAGTACTTC	CASSPQGDEQYF
TRBV3-1/TRBV3-2	TRBD1	TRBJ2-3	.	TGTGCCAGCAGCCAAGATGTGGGACAGGTTGGGTATTTT	CASSQDVGQVGYF
TRBV18	TRBD1	TRBJ1-2	.	TGTGCCAGCTCGAAAACAGGGGGAATTGGCTACACCTTC	CASSKTGGIGYTF
TRBV30	.	TRBJ1-3	.	TGTGCCTGGAGTGTCCTAACCATCAGGATGTTGGCTGGAAACACCATATATTTT	CAWSVLTIRMLAGNTIYF
TRBV28	TRBD1	TRBJ2-2	once	TGTGCCAGCAGTCCCAGACGCGACAGGGGAAACACCGGGGAGCTGTTTTTT	CASSPRRDRGNTGELFF
TRBV5-4	.	TRBJ2-7	.	TGTGCCAGCAGCTTGGAAAGTGGGAGTTTATACGAGCAGTACTTC	CASSLESGSLYEQYF
TRBV4-1	TRBD1	TRBJ1-4	once	TGCGCCAGCAGCCAACCGGACAGGGTATCTGAAAAACTGTTTTTT	CASSQPDRVSEKLFF
TRBV27	TRBD2	TRBJ2-3	.	TGTGCCAGCAGTTCCATACCTCCCGGTGTGGGAGGGATTACAGATACGCAGTATTTT	CASSSIPPGVGGITDTQYF
TRBV28	.	TRBJ1-3	once	TGTGCCAGTACTGACACGACGAACTCTGGAAACACCATATATTTT	CASTDTTNSGNTIYF
TRBV4-1	TRBD1	TRBJ1-1	.	TGCGCCAGCAGCCGCGACAGGGGGAGCACTGAAGCTTTCTTT	CASSRDRGSTEAFF
TRBV4-1	.	TRBJ2-7	.	TGCGCCAGCAGCCCCTCCGGGTCCTACGAGCAGTACTTC	CASSPSGSYEQYF
TRBV28	TRBD1	TRBJ2-7	.	TGTGCCAGCAGGGGAGGGACAGGGGGCAACTACGAGCAGTACTTC	CASRGGTGGNYEQYF
TRBV3-1/TRBV3-2	TRBD1	TRBJ1-1	.	TGTGCCAGCAGCCCTCGACAGGGCCGATTGACTGAAGCTTTCTTT	CASSPRQGRLTEAFF
TRBV7-9	.	TRBJ1-1	.	TGTGCCAGCAGCTTTTGGGGCCAGGACACTGAAGCTTTCTTT	CASSFWGQDTEAFF
TRBV25-1	.	TRBJ1-1	.	TGTGCCAGCAGTTACACCTACACAGGGAAAGCTTTCTTT	CASSYTYTGKAFF